The present entry profiles one TCR beta chain with its context. Germline lookup yields CDR1 MGHDK and CDR2 SYGVNS. V trimming: 7 bases; J trimming: 4 bases; junction bases outside the gene matches: 10. CDR3 length equals 16 residues. The data were obtained in a study of beta chain features in type 1 diabetes. Sequencing targeted expressed TCRB transcripts, as all isolated RNA had been reverse transcribed. Clones were sequenced by immunoSEQ multiplex PCR, and TCRdb holds only the in-frame ones, with some missing. This table has some 150,000 clones, more than 9.5% appearing once. This chain joins TRBV25-1 and TRBJ2-1; 10 bases fit TRBD2. Material for sequencing was central memory CD4+ T cells from blood. The clonotype comes from a man younger than 35 in good health. The CDR3 is CASTLRTSGDYNEQFF. The CDR3 DNA is TGTGCCAGCACCCTTAGGACTAGCGGAGATTACAATGAGCAGTTCTTC.